The 28 T cell receptor beta chains below all came from one sample that was sequenced in a study of blood T cell repertoires in COVID-19. TCRdb's copy holds only in-frame clones and misses some; the assay was immunoSEQ multiplex PCR. The table shows about 170,000 clones, with approximately 86% occurring only once. The source material was peripheral blood. These receptors all come from a man aged 65 to 79 with acute or convalescent COVID-19.

V is TRBV28 and J is TRBJ1-1; 8 positions agree with TRBD1. This CDR3 is built from 15 residues. Germline CDR1 MDHEN, CDR2 SYDVKM. V shed 2 bases and J 5 bases; nucleotides not matched to a gene: 7. CDR3 region: CASSLGTGGRTEAFF. Written as DNA, the CDR3 is TGTGCCAGCAGTTTAGGTACAGGGGGTAGGACTGAAGCTTTCTTT.

This chain links TRBV5-1 with TRBJ2-3, with 9 bases that match TRBD1. Germline V gene data show CDR1 as SGHRS and CDR2 as YFSETQ. Germline trimming cut 3 bases from V and 6 bases from J; bases unmatched to any gene: 5. This CDR3 is built from 14 residues. In DNA form, the CDR3 reads TGCGCCAGCAGCTCACAGGGGGCCCAGGATACGCAGTATTTT. It is translated as CASSSQGAQDTQYF.

The chain uses TRBV12-3 or TRBV12-4 and TRBJ2-6, with D unclear. The CDR3 has 13 residues. Trimming shortened V by 8 bases and J by 0 bases, and 5 bases separated the two germline ends. The CDR3: CASDISGANVLTF. The CDR3 DNA reads TGTGCCAGCGACATCTCTGGGGCCAACGTCCTGACTTTC.

This chain uses TRBV3-1 (or the pseudogene TRBV3-2) with TRBJ1-2; 7 bases are shared with TRBD1. Germline trimming cut 5 bases from V and 4 bases from J; bases unmatched to any gene: 4. In germline, CDR1 is LGHDT, CDR2 YNNKEL (reference sequence). This CDR3 comprises 13 residues. As DNA, the CDR3 is TGTGCCAGCAGCTCGGGACAGCCCTATGGCTACACCTTC. Translated: CASSSGQPYGYTF.

The J gene is TRBJ2-7, the V gene TRBV20-1; D gene unclear. Looked up from germline, CDR1 is DFQATT and CDR2 is SNEGSKA (reference sequence). The germline V and J ends were trimmed by 3 bases and 5 bases, with 8 bases remaining between them. The CDR3 has 11 amino acids. CDR3 amino acids: CSASGFNEQYF. CDR3 DNA sequence: TGCAGTGCTAGCGGGTTCAACGAGCAGTACTTC.

V is TRBV19 and J is TRBJ1-6, with 7 positions matching TRBD1. Trimming took 4 bases from V and 0 from J; bases not matched to a gene: 9. The germline CDR1 and CDR2 sequences are LNHDA and SQIVND (reference sequence). The CDR3 contains 18 residues. The CDR3 bases are TGTGCCAGTAGTAAGGGACAGAGGTGGAGCTCCTATAATTCACCCCTCCACTTT. Residues: CASSKGQRWSSYNSPLHF.

The rearrangement joins TRBV9 to TRBJ2-3, with 7 positions matching TRBD1. Germline values: CDR1 SGDLS, CDR2 YYNGEE. V dropped 3 bases and J dropped 1; count of bases not matched to a gene: 8. This CDR3 spans 16 amino acids. In DNA, the CDR3 is TGTGCCAGCAGCGAAAGGGGGCGGGTCGGCACAGATACGCAGTATTTT. As protein: CASSERGRVGTDTQYF.

J is TRBJ2-7 and V is TRBV5-1; 9 nucleotides line up with TRBD1. The CDR3 spans 15 residues. Losses at the gene ends were 4 bases for V and 1 base for J; bases not matched to a gene: 6. The V gene's germline CDR1 is SGHRS and CDR2 YFSETQ. As DNA, the CDR3 is TGCGCCAGCAGCCCTCGAGGGACAGGGTCCTACGAGCAGTACTTC. Its protein product is CASSPRGTGSYEQYF.

The chain is built from TRBV7-3 and TRBJ1-1; a weak D match, TRBD1 (6 bases). V gave up 0 bases and J gave up 3 bases, with 8 bases separating them. Looked up from germline, CDR1 is SGHTA and CDR2 is FQGTGA. CDR3 length: 14 amino acids. The CDR3 DNA follows: TGTGCCAGCAGCTTAACGCAGGGGTACACTGAAGCTTTCTTT. It is translated as CASSLTQGYTEAFF.

This chain connects TRBV6-1 to TRBJ2-5; D uncertain. This CDR3 contains 16 residues. Germline CDR1 and CDR2: MNHNS and SASEGT. V was pared by 1 base and J by 1 base, with 13 bases between. The CDR3 bases are TGTGCCAGCAGTGAAGGATGGTCCCCCGGCCAAGAGACCCAGTACTTC. It is translated as CASSEGWSPGQETQYF.

This chain joins TRBV6-2 or TRBV6-3 and TRBJ1-2; D unresolved. V gave up 5 bases and J gave up 8 bases, with 18 bases separating them. This CDR3 spans 14 amino acids. Looked up from germline, CDR1 is MNHEY and CDR2 is SVGEGT. CDR3 in DNA: TGTGCCAGCAGTAATCGTCAACCCTCCGAGGGCTACACCTTC. It encodes CASSNRQPSEGYTF.

The rearrangement uses TRBV7-3 and TRBJ2-1, with 9 positions matching TRBD2. The CDR3 loop spans 17 amino acids. J gave up 4 bases and V 2 bases, and 9 bases lay outside the gene matches. CDR1 and CDR2 from the germline V gene are SGHTA and FQGTGA. The CDR3 sequence is CASSLVGSGGIYNEQFF. The CDR3, as DNA: TGTGCCAGCAGCTTAGTCGGTAGCGGGGGAATATACAATGAGCAGTTCTTC. The full variable domain, in which reference TRBV7-3 and TRBJ2-1 provide the parts outside the CDR3, is GAGVSQTPSNKVTEKGKYVELRCDPISGHTALYWYRQSLGQGPEFLIYFQGTGAADDSGLPNDRFFAVRPEGSVSTLKIQRTERGDSAVYLCASSLVGSGGIYNEQFFGPGTRLTVL.

This clone has just one count. The chain couples TRBV5-8 to TRBJ2-5; 10 bases map to TRBD2. V was pared by 2 bases and J by 2 bases, with 6 bases of the junction left unmatched. CDR3 length: 16 amino acids. CDR1 and CDR2 (germline): SGHTS, YDEGEE. The DNA for the CDR3 is TGTGCCAGCAGCTTTTTGAGCGGGAGGGTTCAAGAGACCCAGTACTTC. This gives the protein CASSFLSGRVQETQYF.

The gene calls are TRBV4-3 and TRBJ1-2; D possibly corresponds to TRBD1 (5 bases). The CDR3 loop spans 17 amino acids. V lost 0 bases and J lost 4, with 18 bases in between. From germline, CDR1 is LGHNA and CDR2 YSLEER. The CDR3: CASSQDRTSPDLYGYTF. The DNA for the CDR3 is TGCGCCAGCAGCCAAGATCGGACATCCCCTGACCTCTATGGCTACACCTTC.

The chain carries TRBV5-5 and TRBJ2-3; D call uncertain. The CDR3 totals 14 residues. V was clipped by 0 bases and J by 3 bases, with 8 bases between them. Germline V lookup: CDR1 SGHKS, CDR2 YYEKEE (reference sequence). CDR3 sequence (DNA): TGTGCCAGCAGCTTGGTACAGATTACAGATACGCAGTATTTT. This codes for CASSLVQITDTQYF.

About this clone: One end of the junction varies from germline; a read error may be responsible. The gene calls are TRBV5-1 and TRBJ2-7, with D possibly being TRBD1 (6 bases). Germline CDR1 is SGHRS and CDR2 is YFSETQ. CDR3 length: 16 residues. As DNA, the CDR3 is TGCGCCAGCAGGTTGGACCCGGACAGCAGCTCCTACGAGCAGTACTTC. Its protein product is CASRLDPDSSSYEQYF.

This sequence joins TRBV7-9 and TRBJ1-4; 8 bases are a match to TRBD1. Looked up from germline, CDR1 is SEHNR and CDR2 is FQNEAQ (reference sequence). The trim removed 3 bases at V and 7 bases at J, leaving 4 bases unmatched. The CDR3 is 14 amino acids. This CDR3 reads CASSLDRVGEKLFF. The CDR3 DNA follows: TGTGCCAGCAGCTTGGACAGGGTGGGTGAAAAACTGTTTTTT.

The chain joins TRBV27 to TRBJ1-6; D uncertain. CDR3 length equals 13 residues. Trimming left V 0 bases short and J 11 bases short, with 8 bases between. CDR1 and CDR2 (germline): MNHEY, SMNVEV (reference sequence). The chain's CDR3 is CASSLSAGTPLHF. The CDR3 DNA reads TGTGCCAGCAGTTTATCTGCGGGGACACCCCTCCACTTT.

The chain is built from TRBV21-1 and TRBJ1-5; TRBD1 was called by the table and not checked on the DNA. TRBV21-1 is annotated as a pseudogene. The CDR3 covers 18 residues. Here the CDR3 reads CASNPDHRGGIGNQPQHF. CDR3 nucleotide sequence: TGTGCCAGCAACCCAGACCACCGAGGGGGAATCGGCAATCAGCCCCAGCATTTT.

V gene TRBV5-1 combines with J gene TRBJ1-1, with a possible D match to TRBD1 (6 bases). V lost 0 bases, J lost 6 bases, and 12 bases lay in between. The CDR3 loop spans 14 amino acids. The germline gives CDR1 SGHRS, CDR2 YFSETQ. This CDR3 is CASSLGLSGAEAFF. DNA of the CDR3: TGCGCCAGCAGCTTGGGTCTCTCAGGGGCTGAAGCTTTCTTT.

The CDR3 reads CASSPDRGDQPQHF. CDR3 bases: TGTGCCAGCAGCCCCGACAGGGGCGATCAGCCCCAGCATTTT. The chain combines TRBV5-5 with TRBJ1-5, with TRBD1 matching 8 bases. Per germline, CDR1 SGHKS and CDR2 YYEKEE (reference sequence). CDR3 size: 14 residues. V was pared by 4 bases and J by 5 bases, with 5 bases of the junction left unmatched.

This chain joins TRBV2 and TRBJ1-1; the match to TRBD1 covers 8 bases. The CDR3 is 15 residues long. Looked up from germline, CDR1 is SNHLY and CDR2 is FYNNEI. The V and J ends lost 6 bases and 1 base, in that order; junction bases with no gene match: 7. CDR3 residues: CASRGVQGGNTEAFF. CDR3 sequence (DNA): TGTGCCAGCAGAGGCGTACAGGGGGGGAACACTGAAGCTTTCTTT.

V usage is TRBV27 and J usage is TRBJ1-1, with 7 bases identical to TRBD1. The CDR3 is made up of 15 amino acids. The germline gives CDR1 MNHEY, CDR2 SMNVEV (reference sequence). Trimming at V came to 6 bases and at J to 5 bases, leaving 12 bases not matched to a gene. CDR3 sequence: CASSRRDRLGTEAFF. CDR3 nucleotides: TGTGCCAGCAGCCGCCGGGACAGACTAGGGACTGAAGCTTTCTTT.

The J gene is TRBJ1-4, the V gene TRBV7-9, with D perhaps TRBD1 (6 bases). The length of the CDR3 is 17 residues. Germline V gene lookup returns CDR1 SEHNR and CDR2 FQNEAQ (reference sequence). V lost 5 bases, J lost 4 bases, and 20 bases lay in between. This CDR3 is CASSEATGSIGNEKLFF. The CDR3 nucleotides read TGTGCCAGCAGCGAGGCCACAGGGTCCATTGGTAATGAAAAACTGTTTTTT.

The sample holds one count of this clone. The chain combines TRBV24-1 with TRBJ2-5; 9 bases align to TRBD2. Losses at the gene ends were 4 bases for V and 5 bases for J; bases not matched to a gene: 19. Germline V gene lookup returns CDR1 KGHDR and CDR2 SFDVKD. The CDR3 consists of 19 residues. The CDR3 here is CATSDSIAGDRDRLETQYF. CDR3 DNA sequence: TGTGCCACCAGTGACTCTATAGCGGGGGATCGTGATAGGTTGGAGACCCAGTACTTC.

The chain combines TRBV2 with TRBJ1-2; tentatively, D is TRBD1 (5 bases). Germline CDR1 is SNHLY and CDR2 is FYNNEI. Trimming removed 7 bases from V and 3 bases from J, with 15 bases in between. The CDR3 runs to 14 residues. CDR3 in DNA: TGTGCCAGCAAGGAGGCCAGGGAGGACTATGGCTACACCTTC. Protein: CASKEAREDYGYTF.

This rearrangement joins TRBV19 to TRBJ2-3, with 10 bases that match TRBD2. CDR3 length: 17 residues. The germline V gene has CDR1 LNHDA and CDR2 SQIVND (reference sequence). The V segment lost 11 bases and the J segment 0 bases; nucleotides outside the gene matches: 14. As DNA, the CDR3 is TGTGCCTCTGGGGGGCTAGCGGGAGCGGCTAGCACAGATACGCAGTATTTT. It is translated as CASGGLAGAASTDTQYF.

The chain joins TRBV7-2 to TRBJ2-7; D remains unclear. The CDR3 is 12 amino acids. The germline V gene encodes CDR1 SGHTA and CDR2 FQGNSA. V was clipped by 3 bases and J by 6 bases, with 9 bases between them. Here the CDR3 DNA reads TGTGCCAGCAGCTTTCCCCCGGGCGAGCAGTACTTC. Its translation is CASSFPPGEQYF.